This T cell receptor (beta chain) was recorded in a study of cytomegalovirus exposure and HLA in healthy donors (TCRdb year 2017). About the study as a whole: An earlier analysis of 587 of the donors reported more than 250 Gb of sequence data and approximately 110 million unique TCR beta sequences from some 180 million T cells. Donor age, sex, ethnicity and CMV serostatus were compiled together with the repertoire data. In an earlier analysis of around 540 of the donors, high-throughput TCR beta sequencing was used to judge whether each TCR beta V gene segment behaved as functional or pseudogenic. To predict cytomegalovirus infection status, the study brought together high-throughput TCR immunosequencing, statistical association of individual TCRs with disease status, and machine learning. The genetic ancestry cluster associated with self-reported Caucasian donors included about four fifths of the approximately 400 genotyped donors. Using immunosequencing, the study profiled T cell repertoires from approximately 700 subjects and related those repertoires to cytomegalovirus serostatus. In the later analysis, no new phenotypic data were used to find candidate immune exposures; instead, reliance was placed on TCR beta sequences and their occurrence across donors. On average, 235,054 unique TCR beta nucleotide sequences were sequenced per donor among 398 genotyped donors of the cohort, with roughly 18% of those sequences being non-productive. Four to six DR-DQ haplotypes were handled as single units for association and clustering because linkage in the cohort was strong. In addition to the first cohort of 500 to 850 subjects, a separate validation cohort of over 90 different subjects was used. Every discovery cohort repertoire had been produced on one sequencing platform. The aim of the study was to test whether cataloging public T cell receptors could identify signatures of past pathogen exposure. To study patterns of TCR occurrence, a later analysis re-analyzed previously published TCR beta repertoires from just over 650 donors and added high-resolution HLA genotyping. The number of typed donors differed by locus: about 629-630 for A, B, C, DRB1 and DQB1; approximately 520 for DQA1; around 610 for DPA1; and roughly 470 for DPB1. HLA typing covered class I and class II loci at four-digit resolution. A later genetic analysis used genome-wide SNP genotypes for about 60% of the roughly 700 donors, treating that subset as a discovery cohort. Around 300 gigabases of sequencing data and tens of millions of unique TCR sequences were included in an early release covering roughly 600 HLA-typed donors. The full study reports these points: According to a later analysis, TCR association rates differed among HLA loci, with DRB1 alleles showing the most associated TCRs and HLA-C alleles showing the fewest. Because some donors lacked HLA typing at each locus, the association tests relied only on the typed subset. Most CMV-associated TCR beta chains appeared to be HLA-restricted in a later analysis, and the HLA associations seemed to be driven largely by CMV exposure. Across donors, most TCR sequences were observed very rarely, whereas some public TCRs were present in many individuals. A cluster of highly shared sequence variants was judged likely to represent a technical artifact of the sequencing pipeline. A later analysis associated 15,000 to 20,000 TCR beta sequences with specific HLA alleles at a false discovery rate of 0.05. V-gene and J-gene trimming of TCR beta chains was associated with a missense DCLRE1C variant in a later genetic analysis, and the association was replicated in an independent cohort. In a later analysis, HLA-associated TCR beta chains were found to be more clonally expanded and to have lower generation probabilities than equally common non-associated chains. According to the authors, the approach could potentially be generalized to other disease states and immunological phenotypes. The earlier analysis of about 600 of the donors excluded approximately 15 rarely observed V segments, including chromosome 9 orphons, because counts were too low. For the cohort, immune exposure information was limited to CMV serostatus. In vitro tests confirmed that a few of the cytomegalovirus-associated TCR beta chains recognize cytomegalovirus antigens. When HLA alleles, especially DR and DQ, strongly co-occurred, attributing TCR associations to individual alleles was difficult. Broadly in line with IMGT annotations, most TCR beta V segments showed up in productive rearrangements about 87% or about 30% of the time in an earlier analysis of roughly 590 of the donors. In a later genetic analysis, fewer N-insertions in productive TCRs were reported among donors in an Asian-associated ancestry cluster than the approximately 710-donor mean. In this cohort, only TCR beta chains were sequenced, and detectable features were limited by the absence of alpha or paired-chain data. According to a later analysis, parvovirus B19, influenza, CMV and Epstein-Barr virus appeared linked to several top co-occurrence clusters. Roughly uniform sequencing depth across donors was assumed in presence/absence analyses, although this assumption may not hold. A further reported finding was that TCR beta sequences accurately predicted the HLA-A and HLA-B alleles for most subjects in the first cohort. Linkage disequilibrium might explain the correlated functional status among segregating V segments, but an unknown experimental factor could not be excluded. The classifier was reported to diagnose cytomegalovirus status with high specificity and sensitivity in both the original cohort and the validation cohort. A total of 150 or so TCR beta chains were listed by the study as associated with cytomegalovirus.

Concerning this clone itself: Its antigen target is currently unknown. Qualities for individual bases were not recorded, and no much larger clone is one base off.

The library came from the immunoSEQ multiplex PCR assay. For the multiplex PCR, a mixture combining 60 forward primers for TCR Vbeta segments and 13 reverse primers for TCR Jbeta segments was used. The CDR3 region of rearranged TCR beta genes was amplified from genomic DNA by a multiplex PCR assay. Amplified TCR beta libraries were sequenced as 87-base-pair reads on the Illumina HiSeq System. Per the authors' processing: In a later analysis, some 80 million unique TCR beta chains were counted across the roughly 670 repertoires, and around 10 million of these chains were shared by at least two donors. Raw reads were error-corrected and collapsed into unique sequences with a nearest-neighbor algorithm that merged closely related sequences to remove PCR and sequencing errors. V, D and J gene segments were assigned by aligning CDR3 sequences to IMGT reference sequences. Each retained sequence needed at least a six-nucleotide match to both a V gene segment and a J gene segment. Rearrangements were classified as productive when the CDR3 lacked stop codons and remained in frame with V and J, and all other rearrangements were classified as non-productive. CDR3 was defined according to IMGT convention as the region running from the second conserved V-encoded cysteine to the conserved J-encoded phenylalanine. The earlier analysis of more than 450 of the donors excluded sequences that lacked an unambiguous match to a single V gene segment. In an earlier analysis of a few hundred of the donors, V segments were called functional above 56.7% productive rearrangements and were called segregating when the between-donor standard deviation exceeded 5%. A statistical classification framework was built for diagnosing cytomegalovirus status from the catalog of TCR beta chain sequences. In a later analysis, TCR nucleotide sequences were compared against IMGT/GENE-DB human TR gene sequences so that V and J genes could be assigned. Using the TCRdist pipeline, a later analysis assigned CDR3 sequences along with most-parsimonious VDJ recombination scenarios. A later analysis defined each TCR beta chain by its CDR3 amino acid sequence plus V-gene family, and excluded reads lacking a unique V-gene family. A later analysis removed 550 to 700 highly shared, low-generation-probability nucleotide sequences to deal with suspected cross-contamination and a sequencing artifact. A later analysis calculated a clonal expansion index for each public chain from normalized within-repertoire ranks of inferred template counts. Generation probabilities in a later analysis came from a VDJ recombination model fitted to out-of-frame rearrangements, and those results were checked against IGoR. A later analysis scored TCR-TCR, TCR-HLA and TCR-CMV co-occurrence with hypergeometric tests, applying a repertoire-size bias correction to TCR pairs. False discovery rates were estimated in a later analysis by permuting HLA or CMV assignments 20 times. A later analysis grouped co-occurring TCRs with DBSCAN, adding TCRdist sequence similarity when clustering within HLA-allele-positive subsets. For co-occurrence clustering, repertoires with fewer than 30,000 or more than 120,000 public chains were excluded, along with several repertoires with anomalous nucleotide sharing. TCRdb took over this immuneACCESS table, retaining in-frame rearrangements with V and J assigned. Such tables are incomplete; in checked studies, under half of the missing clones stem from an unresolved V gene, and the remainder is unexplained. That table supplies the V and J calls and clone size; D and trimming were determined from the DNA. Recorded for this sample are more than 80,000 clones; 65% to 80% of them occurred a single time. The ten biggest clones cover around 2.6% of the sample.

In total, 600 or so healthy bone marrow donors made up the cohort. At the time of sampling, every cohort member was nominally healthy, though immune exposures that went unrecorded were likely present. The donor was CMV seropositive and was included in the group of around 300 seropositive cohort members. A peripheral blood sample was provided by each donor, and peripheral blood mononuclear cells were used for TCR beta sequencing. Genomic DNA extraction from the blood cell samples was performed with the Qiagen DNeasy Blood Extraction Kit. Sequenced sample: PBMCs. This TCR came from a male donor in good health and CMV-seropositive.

CDR3 reads: CASGLVPWPPELRGYTF. The DNA sequence is as follows: TGTGCTAGTGGTTTGGTACCTTGGCCCCCCGAGCTGCGGGGCTACACCTTC. The chain was built from TRBV12-5 and TRBJ1-2; the D gene identity is not certain. The CDR3 has 17 amino acids, counting the end cysteine and phenylalanine. Just CDR3 DNA is preserved here, 51 bases in frame from base 1. The junction shows trimming of 0 bases on V and 8 bases on J, plus 22 bases between the germline ends. As encoded in the germline V gene, CDR1 is LGHNT while CDR2 is FRNRAP.